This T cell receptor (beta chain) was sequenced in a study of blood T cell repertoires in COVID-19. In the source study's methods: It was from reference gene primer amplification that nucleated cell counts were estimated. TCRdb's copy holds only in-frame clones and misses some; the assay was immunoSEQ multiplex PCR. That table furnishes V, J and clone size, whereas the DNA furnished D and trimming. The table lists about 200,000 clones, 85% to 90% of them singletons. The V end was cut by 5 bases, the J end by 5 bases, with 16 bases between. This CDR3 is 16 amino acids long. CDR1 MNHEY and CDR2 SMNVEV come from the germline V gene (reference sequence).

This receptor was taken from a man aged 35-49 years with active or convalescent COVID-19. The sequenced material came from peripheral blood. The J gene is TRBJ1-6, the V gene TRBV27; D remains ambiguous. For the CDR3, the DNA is TGTGCCAGCAGTCGGGGTGGCCTGGGAGATAATTCACCCCTCCACTTT. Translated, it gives CASSRGGLGDNSPLHF.